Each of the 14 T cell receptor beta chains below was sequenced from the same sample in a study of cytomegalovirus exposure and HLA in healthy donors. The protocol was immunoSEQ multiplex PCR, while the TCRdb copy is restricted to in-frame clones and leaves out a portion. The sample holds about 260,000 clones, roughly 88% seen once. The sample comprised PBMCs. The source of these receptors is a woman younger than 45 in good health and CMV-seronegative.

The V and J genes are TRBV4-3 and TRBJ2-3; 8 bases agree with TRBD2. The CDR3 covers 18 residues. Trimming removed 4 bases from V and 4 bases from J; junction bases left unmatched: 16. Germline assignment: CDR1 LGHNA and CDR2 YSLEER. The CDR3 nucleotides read TGCGCCAGCAGCCCAAGCGGTCGATCCGGGAGGGTTCCAGATACGCAGTATTTT. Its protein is CASSPSGRSGRVPDTQYF.

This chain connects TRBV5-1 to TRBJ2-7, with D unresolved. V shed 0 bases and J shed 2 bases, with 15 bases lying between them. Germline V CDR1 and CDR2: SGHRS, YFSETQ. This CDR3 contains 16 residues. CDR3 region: CASSLDSEFMAYEQYF. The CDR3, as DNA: TGCGCCAGCAGCTTGGATTCCGAATTTATGGCCTACGAGCAGTACTTC. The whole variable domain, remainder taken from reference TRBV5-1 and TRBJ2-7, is KAGVTQTPRYLIKTRGQQVTLSCSPISGHRSVSWYQQTPGQGLQFLFEYFSETQRNKGNFPGRFSGRQFSNSRSEMNVSTLELGDSALYLCASSLDSEFMAYEQYFGPGTRLTVT.

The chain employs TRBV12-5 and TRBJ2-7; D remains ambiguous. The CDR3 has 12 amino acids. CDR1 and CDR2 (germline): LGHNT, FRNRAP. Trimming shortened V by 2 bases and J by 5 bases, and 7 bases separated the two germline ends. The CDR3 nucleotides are TGTGCTAGTGGTTTGTTCGCAGACGAGCAGTACTTC. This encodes CASGLFADEQYF.

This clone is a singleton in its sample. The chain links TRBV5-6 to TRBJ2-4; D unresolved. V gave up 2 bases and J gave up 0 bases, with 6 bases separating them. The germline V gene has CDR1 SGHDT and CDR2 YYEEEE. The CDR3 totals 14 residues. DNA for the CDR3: TGTGCCAGCAGCTTAGAGCTAGCCAAAAACATTCAGTACTTC. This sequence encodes CASSLELAKNIQYF.

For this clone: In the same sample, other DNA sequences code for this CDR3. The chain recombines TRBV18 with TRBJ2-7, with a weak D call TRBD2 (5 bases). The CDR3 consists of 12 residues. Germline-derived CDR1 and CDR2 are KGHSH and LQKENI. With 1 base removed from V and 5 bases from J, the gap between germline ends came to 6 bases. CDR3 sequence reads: CASSPRGDEQYF. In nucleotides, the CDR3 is TGTGCCAGCTCACCACGGGGAGACGAGCAGTACTTC.

CDR3 nucleotide sequence: TGTGCCAGTAGTATTGGTAGCAGGGGGCCCTACGAGCAGTACTTC. This gives the protein CASSIGSRGPYEQYF. The chain has TRBV19 and TRBJ2-7, with 8 bases aligning to TRBD1. The ends lost 3 bases at V and 2 bases at J; junction bases unmatched: 6. The V gene's germline CDR1 is LNHDA and CDR2 SQIVND (reference sequence). The CDR3 consists of 15 residues.

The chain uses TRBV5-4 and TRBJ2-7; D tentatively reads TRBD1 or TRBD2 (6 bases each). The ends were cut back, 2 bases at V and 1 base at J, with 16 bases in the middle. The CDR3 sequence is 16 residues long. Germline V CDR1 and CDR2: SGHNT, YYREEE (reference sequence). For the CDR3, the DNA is TGTGCCAGCAGCTTCCTGGGGGCGGGACTTTCCTACGAGCAGTACTTC. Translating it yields CASSFLGAGLSYEQYF.

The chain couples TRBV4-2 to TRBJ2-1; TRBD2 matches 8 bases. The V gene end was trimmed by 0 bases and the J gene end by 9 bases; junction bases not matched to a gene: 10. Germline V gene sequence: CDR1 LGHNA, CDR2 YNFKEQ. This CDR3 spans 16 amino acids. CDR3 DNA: TGTGCCAGCAGCCAAGATCGGTCGGGAGGGCCAAGTGAGCAGTTCTTC. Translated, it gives CASSQDRSGGPSEQFF.

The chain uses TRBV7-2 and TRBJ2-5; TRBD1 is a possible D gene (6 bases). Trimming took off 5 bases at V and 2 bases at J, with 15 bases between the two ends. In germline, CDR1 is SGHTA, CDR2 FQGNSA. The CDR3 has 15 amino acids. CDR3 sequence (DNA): TGTGCCAGCAGCACAGAAACAGGGTTGCAAGAGACCCAGTACTTC. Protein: CASSTETGLQETQYF.

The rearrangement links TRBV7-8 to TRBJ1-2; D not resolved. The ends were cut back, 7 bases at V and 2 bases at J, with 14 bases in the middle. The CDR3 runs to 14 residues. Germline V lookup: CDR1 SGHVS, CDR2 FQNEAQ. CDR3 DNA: TGTGCCAGCACCCTCGTGGACGGAAACTATGGCTACACCTTC. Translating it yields CASTLVDGNYGYTF.

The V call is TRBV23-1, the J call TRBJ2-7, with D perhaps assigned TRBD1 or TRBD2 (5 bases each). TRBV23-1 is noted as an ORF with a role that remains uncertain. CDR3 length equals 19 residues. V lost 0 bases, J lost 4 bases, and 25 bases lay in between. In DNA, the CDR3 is TGCGCCAGCAGTCAATCCCGAAATCGGGGCAGGCCACTACGTTACGAGCAGTACTTC. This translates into CASSQSRNRGRPLRYEQYF.

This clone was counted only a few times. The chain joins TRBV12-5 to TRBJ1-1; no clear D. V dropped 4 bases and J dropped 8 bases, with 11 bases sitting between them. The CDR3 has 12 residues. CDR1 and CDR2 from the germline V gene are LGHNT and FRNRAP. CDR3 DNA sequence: TGTGCTAGTGGTTGGGAAATAGCAGAAGCTTTCTTT. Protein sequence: CASGWEIAEAFF.

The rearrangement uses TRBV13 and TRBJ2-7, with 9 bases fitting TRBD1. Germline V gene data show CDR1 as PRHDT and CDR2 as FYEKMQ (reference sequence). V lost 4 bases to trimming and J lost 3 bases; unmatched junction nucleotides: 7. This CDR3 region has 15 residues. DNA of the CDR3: TGTGCCAGCAGCTCCCGGGACAGGGCTAGCTACGAGCAGTACTTC. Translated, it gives CASSSRDRASYEQYF.

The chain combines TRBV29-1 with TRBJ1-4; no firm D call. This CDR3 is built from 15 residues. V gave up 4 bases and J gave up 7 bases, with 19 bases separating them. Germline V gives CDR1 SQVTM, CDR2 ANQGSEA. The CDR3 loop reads CSVGTVNARGEKLFF. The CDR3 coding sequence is TGCAGCGTTGGGACGGTAAATGCAAGAGGTGAAAAACTGTTTTTT.